A selection of T cell receptor beta chains follows, all from one sample in a study of cytomegalovirus exposure and HLA in healthy donors. The data were produced by immunoSEQ multiplex PCR, yet TCRdb's version contains in-frame clones alone and is incomplete. The profile covers about 150,000 clones, with 75% to 90% appearing a single time and over 1.5% taken by the ten largest. The specimen sequenced was PBMCs. Every receptor here comes from a woman between 18 and 29 years old in good health and CMV-seronegative. CDR3s include the opening cysteine and the closing phenylalanine or tryptophan. Fields, in order: CDR3 protein, CDR3 DNA, clone size, J gene, V gene, D gene. A D gene is named only where the DNA matches it firmly. Clone size is given for some rows only: seen once, a few or many times, or a class if the clone is expanded.

CDR3: CASSPRIQGRLGNTIYF; DNA: TGTGCCAGCTCACCTCGTATCCAGGGGCGGTTAGGAAACACCATATATTTT; size: NA; J: TRBJ1-3; V: TRBV18; D: NA
CDR3: CASSLNPQGGYTF; DNA: TGTGCCAGCAGTTTAAATCCACAGGGAGGCTACACCTTC; size: NA; J: TRBJ1-2; V: TRBV27; D: NA
CDR3: CASSRTSGNTGELFF; DNA: TGTGCCAGCAGTCGGACTAGCGGAAACACCGGGGAGCTGTTTTTT; size: NA; J: TRBJ2-2; V: TRBV6-5; D: TRBD2
CDR3: CASSHRALYEQYF; DNA: TGTGCCAGCAGTCACAGGGCTCTCTACGAGCAGTACTTC; size: NA; J: TRBJ2-7; V: TRBV28; D: NA
CDR3: CASSGGLYGYTF; DNA: TGTGCCAGCAGCGGGGGGCTCTATGGCTACACCTTC; size: NA; J: TRBJ1-2; V: TRBV9; D: NA
CDR3: CASSPGTGIYGYTF; DNA: TGTGCCAGCTCGCCGGGGACAGGGATCTATGGCTACACCTTC; size: NA; J: TRBJ1-2; V: TRBV9; D: TRBD1
CDR3: CASSLAQGAGDTQYF; DNA: TGCGCCAGCAGCTTGGCACAGGGGGCAGGAGATACGCAGTATTTT; size: NA; J: TRBJ2-3; V: TRBV5-1; D: TRBD1
CDR3: CASSLATQAFSYEQYF; DNA: TGCGCCAGCAGCTTGGCCACACAGGCCTTCTCCTACGAGCAGTACTTC; size: NA; J: TRBJ2-7; V: TRBV5-1; D: NA
CDR3: CASSLARGANYGYTF; DNA: TGTGCCAGCAGCTTAGCGCGGGGGGCTAACTATGGCTACACCTTC; size: NA; J: TRBJ1-2; V: TRBV7-2; D: NA
CDR3: CASSLSDRGLTEAFF; DNA: TGTGCCAGCAGTTTATCTGACAGGGGGCTAACTGAAGCTTTCTTT; size: NA; J: TRBJ1-1; V: TRBV28; D: TRBD1
CDR3: CASSLVGSGGREQYF; DNA: TGTGCCAGCAGCTTAGTTGGTAGCGGGGGCCGCGAGCAGTACTTC; size: NA; J: TRBJ2-7; V: TRBV7-2; D: TRBD2
CDR3: CASRRGQFNQPQHF; DNA: TGTGCCAGCAGGAGAGGACAGTTCAATCAGCCCCAGCATTTT; size: few; J: TRBJ1-5; V: TRBV6-5; D: NA
CDR3: CASSGGGSSYNSPLHF; DNA: TGTGCCAGCAGCGGAGGAGGGAGCTCCTATAATTCACCCCTCCACTTT; size: NA; J: TRBJ1-6; V: TRBV9; D: NA
CDR3: CASSLRSGLLNTGELFF; DNA: TGTGCCAGCTCACTAAGGAGCGGGCTCTTGAACACCGGGGAGCTGTTTTTT; size: NA; J: TRBJ2-2; V: TRBV18; D: NA
CDR3: CASGDMIGSYEQYF; DNA: TGTGCCAGCGGAGATATGATAGGTTCCTACGAGCAGTACTTC; size: NA; J: TRBJ2-7; V: TRBV27; D: NA
CDR3: CASSLMSEETQYF; DNA: TGTGCCAGCAGCTTGATGTCCGAAGAGACCCAGTACTTC; size: NA; J: TRBJ2-5; V: TRBV5-6; D: NA
CDR3: CASSLRQGNQPQHF; DNA: TGTGCCAGCAGTCTCCGACAGGGGAATCAGCCCCAGCATTTT; size: NA; J: TRBJ1-5; V: TRBV6-5; D: TRBD1
CDR3: CASRKDSSNEQFF; DNA: TGTGCCAGCCGAAAGGACAGTAGCAATGAGCAGTTCTTC; size: NA; J: TRBJ2-1; V: TRBV5-4; D: NA
CDR3: CASSGAFYEQYF; DNA: TGTGCCAGCAGTGGGGCCTTCTACGAGCAGTACTTC; size: NA; J: TRBJ2-7; V: TRBV28; D: NA
CDR3: CASSPTQGYEQYF; DNA: TGTGCCAGCAGCCCCACCCAGGGCTACGAGCAGTACTTC; size: NA; J: TRBJ2-7; V: TRBV5-6; D: NA
CDR3: CASSPRTGTQETQYF; DNA: TGTGCCAGCTCACCACGTACGGGGACACAAGAGACCCAGTACTTC; size: NA; J: TRBJ2-5; V: TRBV18; D: NA
CDR3: CASSFGLVNTGELFF; DNA: TGTGCCAGCAGCTTCGGACTAGTGAACACCGGGGAGCTGTTTTTT; size: NA; J: TRBJ2-2; V: TRBV5-6; D: TRBD2
CDR3: CASSPTTGTGGNYGYTF; DNA: TGCGCCAGCAGCCCGACGACAGGGACCGGAGGTAACTATGGCTACACCTTC; size: once; J: TRBJ1-2; V: TRBV5-1; D: TRBD1
CDR3: CASSLHHRGHNSGNTIYF; DNA: TGTGCCAGCAGCCTGCATCACAGGGGCCATAACTCTGGAAACACCATATATTTT; size: NA; J: TRBJ1-3; V: TRBV5-5; D: TRBD1
CDR3: CASNRRGGPSTDTQYF; DNA: TGTGCCAGCAATCGGCGGGGGGGCCCAAGCACAGATACGCAGTATTTT; size: once; J: TRBJ2-3; V: TRBV2; D: TRBD2
CDR3: CASSYIAGGETQYF; DNA: TGTGCCAGCAGCTACATTGCGGGGGGAGAGACCCAGTACTTC; size: NA; J: TRBJ2-5; V: TRBV7-9; D: TRBD2
CDR3: CASSIASRARGAEAFF; DNA: TGTGCCAGTAGTATAGCTTCGAGGGCCAGGGGCGCTGAAGCTTTCTTT; size: NA; J: TRBJ1-1; V: TRBV19; D: NA
CDR3: CASSLDRGRYEQYF; DNA: TGCGCCAGCAGCTTGGATAGGGGGAGATACGAGCAGTACTTC; size: NA; J: TRBJ2-7; V: TRBV5-1; D: NA
CDR3: CASGKKRLGQTQYF; DNA: TGTGCCAGCGGTAAAAAACGACTGGGGCAGACCCAGTACTTC; size: NA; J: TRBJ2-5; V: TRBV6-5; D: NA
CDR3: CASSLAPGEAFF; DNA: TGTGCCAGCAGCTTAGCGCCGGGGGAGGCTTTCTTT; size: NA; J: TRBJ1-1; V: TRBV7-9; D: NA
CDR3: CASSPRGSGTFNEQFF; DNA: TGTGCCAGCAGCCCCCGGGGTAGCGGGACCTTCAATGAGCAGTTCTTC; size: NA; J: TRBJ2-1; V: TRBV7-9; D: TRBD2
CDR3: CASSLTGGQPQHF; DNA: TGTGCCAGCAGCTTGACAGGAGGACAACCCCAGCATTTT; size: NA; J: TRBJ1-5; V: TRBV7-3; D: NA
CDR3: CASRPDSYTEAFF; DNA: TGTGCCAGCAGACCCGACAGTTACACTGAAGCTTTCTTT; size: NA; J: TRBJ1-1; V: TRBV5-4; D: NA
CDR3: CASFWEDTSVTDTQYF; DNA: TGTGCCAGCTTCTGGGAGGATACTAGCGTTACAGATACGCAGTATTTT; size: NA; J: TRBJ2-3; V: TRBV6-7; D: TRBD2
CDR3: CASSLAGNTDTQYF; DNA: TGTGCCAGCAGTTTAGCGGGGAACACAGATACGCAGTATTTT; size: NA; J: TRBJ2-3; V: TRBV27; D: NA
CDR3: CASQSPIGVHSPLHF; DNA: TGTGCCAGTCAATCCCCAATAGGGGTTCATTCACCCCTCCACTTT; size: NA; J: TRBJ1-6; V: TRBV28; D: NA
CDR3: CAWSLTGSGGNTIYF; DNA: TGTGCCTGGAGCTTGACAGGGTCGGGAGGAAACACCATATATTTT; size: NA; J: TRBJ1-3; V: TRBV30; D: TRBD1